The TCR beta chain described here comes from a study of T-cell reconstitution after alpha-beta-depleted transplantation in children. General observations from the study: Reportedly, only several hundred clones from non-depleted graft cells drove alpha-beta T-cell counts at about two months. It was newly produced T cells that mostly accounted for T-cell counts and diversity one year after transplant. Surviving thymic progenitors and recipient T cells were the source of high TCRbeta diversity at day 60 in some patients.

Worth noting for this clonotype: The target antigen is unknown.

It was with unique molecular identifiers that the TCRbeta library was prepared. TCRdb re-called the PCR reads through MiXCR, storing one row per CDR3 protein. The sample carries some 460,000 distinct CDR3 sequences, 15% to 20% recorded once. With 4 bases clipped from V and 7 bases from J, the junction kept 9 bases outside the gene matches. The germline V gene has CDR1 DFQATT and CDR2 SNEGSKA (reference sequence). CDR3 length equals 14 residues. V gene TRBV20-1 combines with J gene TRBJ2-7; 11 positions match TRBD2. The sequenced sample was PBMCs, mostly from graft donor cells, obtained 360 days after TCRalphabeta/CD19-depleted stem cell transplant. The origin of this receptor is a boy under three years old who had a stem cell transplant for Wiskott-Aldrich syndrome, so the T cells may come from the graft donor. In nucleotides, the CDR3 is TGCAGTGCTAAACCCTTTACTAGCGGGGGAGAGCAGTACTTC. It translates to CSAKPFTSGGEQYF.